This note documents a single TCR beta chain sequence. V lost 7 bases, J lost 0 bases, and 15 bases lay in between. The CDR3 consists of 15 residues. CDR1 and CDR2 from the germline V gene are LGHDT and YNNKEL (reference sequence). This entry comes from a study of blood T cell repertoires in COVID-19. Overall study: Both acute and convalescent COVID-19 samples were obtained from the United States, Italy and Spain.

The authors' processing: The authors estimated nucleated cell counts from reference gene primer amplification. Data came from immunoSEQ multiplex PCR; TCRdb stores just in-frame clones and leaves some out. V, J and clone size derive from that table, while D and trimming were established from the DNA sequence. The sample lists roughly 160,000 clones, roughly 80% occurring once. The chain has TRBV3-1 (or the pseudogene TRBV3-2) and TRBJ1-2, with D possibly TRBD1 on 6 matching bases. The sequenced sample consisted of PBMCs or T cells enriched from blood (not recorded which). The sequence derives from a man aged 45 to 65 who had recovered from COVID-19. The CDR3 reads CASTSRQASNYGYTF. The CDR3 nucleotides are TGTGCCAGCACTTCAAGACAGGCTTCTAACTATGGCTACACCTTC.